One and the same sample provided the 23 T cell receptor beta chains below, sequenced in a study of T-cell reconstitution after alpha-beta-depleted transplantation in children. TCRbeta library preparation incorporated unique molecular identifiers. TCRdb fed the PCR reads into MiXCR, producing one record per CDR3 protein. The data contain roughly 500,000 distinct CDR3 sequences, 30% to 35% of them seen just once; the ten biggest clones take up roughly 2.5%. Material: PBMCs from the stem cell graft donor, obtained from the stem cell graft. The receptors stem from a human donor who donated a stem cell graft to a child with aplastic anemia.

V is TRBV5-6 and J is TRBJ2-2; D gene unclear. CDR3 length: 11 residues. V was shortened by 5 bases and J by 7 bases, with 6 bases between the two germline ends. Germline V gene data show CDR1 as SGHDT and CDR2 as YYEEEE. CDR3 in amino acids: CASRSIGELFF. DNA of the CDR3: TGTGCCAGCAGATCGATCGGGGAGCTGTTTTTT.

This rearrangement joins TRBV5-5 to TRBJ2-5; 10 nucleotides line up with TRBD2. CDR3 length: 18 amino acids. Trimming took 5 bases from V and 2 from J; bases not matched to a gene: 15. Germline lookup yields CDR1 SGHKS and CDR2 YYEKEE (reference sequence). CDR3 sequence: CASRSGTSAARRQETQYF. For the CDR3, the DNA is TGTGCCAGCAGATCCGGGACTAGCGCGGCGAGACGTCAAGAGACCCAGTACTTC.

This clonotype was recorded a few times. The chain uses TRBV7-9 and TRBJ2-6; D remains unclear. The CDR3 has 11 amino acids. V lost 5 bases to trimming and J lost 12 bases, with 8 bases between them. Per germline, CDR1 SEHNR and CDR2 FQNEAQ (reference sequence). The CDR3 is CASSPITVLTF. CDR3 sequence (DNA): TGTGCCAGCAGCCCAATTACCGTCCTGACTTTC.

J is TRBJ2-5 and V is TRBV5-4; a possible D gene is TRBD1 (6 bases). V was cut by 4 bases and J by 2 bases, with 12 bases left in between. This CDR3 spans 14 amino acids. Germline V lookup: CDR1 SGHNT, CDR2 YYREEE (reference sequence). This CDR3 is CASSQDSPQETQYF. The CDR3 DNA sequence: TGTGCCAGCAGCCAGGACAGTCCACAAGAGACCCAGTACTTC.

The rearrangement joins TRBV7-6 to TRBJ2-1, with TRBD2 matching over 11 bases. Germline V gene sequence: CDR1 SGHVS, CDR2 FNYEAQ. This CDR3 is built from 19 residues. The V gene end was trimmed by 2 bases and the J gene end by 0 bases; junction bases not matched to a gene: 9. The chain's CDR3 is CASSLRPASGGSSYNEQFF. CDR3 sequence (DNA): TGTGCCAGCAGCTTACGTCCCGCTAGCGGGGGGAGCTCCTACAATGAGCAGTTCTTC.

This clonotype turned up a few times. The chain links TRBV6-2 or TRBV6-3 to TRBJ1-1, with a weak D call TRBD1 (6 bases). Trimming removed 8 bases from V and 4 bases from J, with 23 bases in between. The length of the CDR3 is 16 residues. CDR1 is MNHEY and CDR2 is SVGEGT in the germline V gene. In DNA form, the CDR3 reads TGTGCCAGCCGCCCGGACGGTAAGGGGGGCCGCACTGAAGCTTTCTTT. Protein product: CASRPDGKGGRTEAFF.

This clonotype was recorded a few times. This chain joins TRBV15 and TRBJ2-5; no definite D call. The CDR3 runs 14 residues. Trimming removed 1 base from V and 5 bases from J, with 11 bases in between. CDR1 and CDR2 (germline): LNHNV, YYDKDF (reference sequence). The CDR3 DNA reads as TGTGCCACCAGCAGAGTTCACGAGTTGGAGACCCAGTACTTC. Amino acid sequence: CATSRVHELETQYF.

This clonotype was observed a handful of times. V usage is TRBV20-1 and J usage is TRBJ1-1; possible D gene TRBD1, 6 bases. There are 12 residues in the CDR3. Trimming left V 5 bases short and J 3 bases short, with 10 bases between. CDR1 and CDR2 from the germline V gene are DFQATT and SNEGSKA (reference sequence). DNA for the CDR3: TGCAGTGCTGGAACAGGGTACACTGAAGCTTTCTTT. It codes for CSAGTGYTEAFF.

This clonotype has a handful of counts. The V and J genes are TRBV10-1 and TRBJ2-2; D remains ambiguous. Germline V CDR1 and CDR2: WNHNN, SYGVQD (reference sequence). There are 14 residues in the CDR3. With 0 bases removed from V and 5 bases from J, the gap between germline ends came to 7 bases. The CDR3 coding sequence is TGCGCCAGCAGTGAGTCTAGAGTTACCGGGGAGCTGTTTTTT. It specifies CASSESRVTGELFF.

J is TRBJ2-3 and V is TRBV30, with a possible D match to TRBD2 (5 bases). V gave up 7 bases and J gave up 11 bases, with 13 bases separating them. CDR1 is GTSNPN and CDR2 is SVGIG in the germline V gene (reference sequence). The CDR3 spans 10 residues. CDR3 region: CAYGRAGQYF. The DNA of the CDR3 is TGTGCCTATGGACGGGCGGGGCAGTATTTT.

The V gene is TRBV5-4, the J gene TRBJ2-5; TRBD2 is a possible D gene (6 bases). The CDR3 extends over 14 amino acids. Per germline, CDR1 SGHNT and CDR2 YYREEE (reference sequence). The V end was cut by 4 bases, the J end by 0 bases, with 10 bases between. CDR3: CASSQGTDQETQYF. The CDR3 DNA reads TGTGCCAGCAGCCAAGGGACTGACCAAGAGACCCAGTACTTC. The whole variable domain, filled in from reference TRBV5-4 and TRBJ2-5, reads ETGVTQSPTHLIKTRGQQVTLRCSSQSGHNTVSWYQQALGQGPQFIFQYYREEENGRGNFPPRFSGLQFPNYSSELNVNALELDDSALYLCASSQGTDQETQYFGPGTRLLVL.

This chain connects TRBV6-2 or TRBV6-3 to TRBJ1-6; maybe TRBD1 (5 bases). V was pared by 8 bases and J by 7 bases, with 18 bases between. This CDR3 contains 15 residues. CDR1 is MNHEY, CDR2 SVGEGT, per germline. The CDR3 reads CASARASPGNSPLHF. The CDR3 DNA follows: TGTGCCAGCGCCAGGGCCAGTCCAGGGAATTCACCCCTCCACTTT.

The chain recombines TRBV3-1 with TRBJ2-5; D remains ambiguous. This CDR3 is 13 amino acids long. Germline assignment: CDR1 LGHDT and CDR2 YNNKEL (reference sequence). The V and J ends lost 4 bases and 5 bases respectively, with 11 bases between them. The CDR3 here is CASSRGFRETQYF. CDR3 in DNA: TGTGCCAGCAGCCGCGGCTTTCGGGAGACCCAGTACTTC.

This clonotype was seen more than once but under ten times. The chain has TRBV4-3 and TRBJ1-2, with D uncertain. The CDR3 is made up of 18 amino acids. Germline CDR1 is LGHNA and CDR2 is YSLEER. V shed 0 bases and J shed 6 bases, with 23 bases lying between them. The chain's CDR3 is CASSQDRVPSPMRHGYTF. The CDR3 DNA follows: TGCGCCAGCAGCCAAGATCGGGTCCCCTCCCCCATGAGGCATGGCTACACCTTC.

The V call is TRBV15, the J call TRBJ2-7, with 12 positions matching TRBD1. With 8 bases clipped from V and 7 bases from J, the junction kept 9 bases outside the gene matches. The germline V gene encodes CDR1 LNHNV and CDR2 YYDKDF (reference sequence). This CDR3 spans 14 amino acids. CDR3 DNA sequence: TGTGCCACCGTGAGGGGACAGGGGGCTCGTGAGCAGTACTTC. This gives the protein CATVRGQGAREQYF.

This chain joins TRBV4-3 and TRBJ1-4; tentative D call: TRBD1 (5 bases). There are 15 residues in the CDR3. From germline, CDR1 is LGHNA and CDR2 YSLEER. The germline V and J ends were trimmed by 0 bases and 6 bases, with 11 bases remaining between them. The CDR3 nucleotides are TGCGCCAGCAGCCAAGACGAGGGGACTGATGAAAAACTGTTTTTT. This codes for CASSQDEGTDEKLFF.

This clonotype was seen more than once but under ten times. The J gene is TRBJ1-2, the V gene TRBV3-1; 11 positions agree with TRBD1. Germline V gene sequence: CDR1 LGHDT, CDR2 YNNKEL (reference sequence). The CDR3 is 16 residues long. Trimming removed 0 bases from V and 7 bases from J; junction bases left unmatched: 7. The CDR3 nucleotides are TGTGCCAGCAGCCAAGATTTGGGACAGGGGGGATTTGGCTACACCTTC. Translated, it gives CASSQDLGQGGFGYTF.

This clonotype was seen more than once but under ten times. V usage is TRBV25-1 and J usage is TRBJ1-2; 9 positions agree with TRBD1. Germline V gene sequence: CDR1 MGHDK, CDR2 SYGVNS. This CDR3 has 15 amino acids. With V trimmed by 3 bases and J by 5 bases, 7 bases remained unmatched. The CDR3 sequence is CASSDSDRGLYGYTF. The CDR3 bases are TGTGCCAGCAGTGACTCGGACAGGGGACTTTATGGCTACACCTTC.

The sample holds a few counts of this clonotype. The genes are TRBV6-1 and TRBJ2-1; D might be TRBD2 (7 bases). Germline lookup yields CDR1 MNHNS and CDR2 SASEGT. The CDR3 sequence is 15 residues long. With 6 bases removed from V and 5 bases from J, the gap between germline ends came to 17 bases. The chain's CDR3 is CASRSLADRNNEQFF. The CDR3 DNA reads TGTGCCAGCAGATCCCTAGCGGACAGAAACAATGAGCAGTTCTTC.

This clonotype was seen repeatedly, ten times or more. The junction departs from the called germline gene at one end, perhaps through a read error. V gene TRBV5-1 combines with J gene TRBJ1-5, with D hard to call. The CDR3 runs to 13 residues. The germline CDR1 and CDR2 sequences are SGHRS and YFSETQ. CDR3 in amino acids: CASSLAGGQPQHF. CDR3 in DNA: TGTGCCAGCAGCTTAGCGGGTGGCCAGCCCCAGCATTTT. The full variable domain, rest sourced from reference TRBV5-1 and TRBJ1-5, is KAGVTQTPRYLIKTRGQQVTLSCSPISGHRSVSWYQQTPGQGLQFLFEYFSETQRNKGNFPGRFSGRQFSNSRSEMNVSTLELGDSALYLCASSLAGGQPQHFGDGTRLSIL.

This clonotype has more than one count but fewer than ten. This chain joins TRBV5-1 and TRBJ1-1; unclear D gene. The CDR3 is 16 residues long. Germline values: CDR1 SGHRS, CDR2 YFSETQ. V dropped 0 bases and J dropped 4 bases, with 16 bases sitting between them. The CDR3 reads CASSLGGVRAGTEAFF. The CDR3, as DNA: TGCGCCAGCAGCTTGGGAGGTGTACGGGCGGGCACTGAAGCTTTCTTT.

The chain uses TRBV29-1 and TRBJ2-5; 9 bases are shared with TRBD1. The CDR3 length is 13 residues. V lost 6 bases to trimming and J lost 5 bases; unmatched junction nucleotides: 7. Germline V gene sequence: CDR1 SQVTM, CDR2 ANQGSEA. The DNA of the CDR3 is TGCAGCGTAGAACAGGGGGCGCAGGAGACCCAGTACTTC. Amino acid sequence: CSVEQGAQETQYF.

The chain recombines TRBV12-3 or TRBV12-4 with TRBJ1-5; D not resolved. V lost 6 bases and J lost 9, with 15 bases in between. CDR3 length equals 13 residues. CDR3: CASRKDGGRPQHF. In nucleotides, the CDR3 is TGTGCCAGCAGGAAGGACGGCGGTCGGCCCCAGCATTTT.